This T cell receptor (beta chain) was observed in a study of radiotherapy plus CTLA-4 blockade in lung cancer. Across the whole study: The study recorded objective responses in around a sixth of patients and disease control in about 30%. Study-wide findings and caveats: Interferon-beta and early blood T cell clone dynamics reportedly predicted response best.

Using immunoSEQ multiplex PCR, the repertoire was profiled, and TCRdb retains in-frame clones only, with some absent. The sample yields about 45,000 clones, about 63% seen once. With regard to this clone: Its target is not known.

The receptor was isolated from a human donor with non-small cell lung cancer who had a partial response to radiotherapy plus ipilimumab. Sequencing used peripheral blood, obtained from a patient treated with radiotherapy plus ipilimumab.

Here the CDR3 reads CASSFPGQGGGYTF. The CDR3 nucleotides read TGTGCCAGCAGTTTCCCCGGACAGGGCGGGGGCTACACCTTC. The genes are TRBV28 and TRBJ1-2, with TRBD1 matching 8 bases. CDR3 size: 14 residues. Germline values: CDR1 MDHEN, CDR2 SYDVKM. V shed 3 bases, J shed 8 bases, and the junction held 8 bases outside the gene matches.